Here is one T cell receptor (beta chain) with its context. Its specificity is not known. Per the germline V gene, CDR1 is MGHDK and CDR2 is SYGVNS. V was shortened by 6 bases and J by 7 bases, with 9 bases between the two germline ends. The CDR3 length is 11 residues. The repertoire was sequenced with immunoSEQ multiplex PCR; TCRdb's copy has only in-frame clones and lacks some. The repertoire holds tens of thousands of clones, with 60% to 75% as singletons. This sample stems from a study of a mutant IDH1 vaccine in newly diagnosed glioma. Time point noted: week 35, safety follow-up. Vaccine doses each comprised 300 ug of mutant IDH1 20-mer peptide, with topical imiquimod.

This receptor was taken from a man aged 45 to 65 with glioma. The sequencing here drew on PBMCs, taken from a glioma patient whose treatment included an IDH1 peptide vaccine. The rearrangement links TRBV25-1 to TRBJ1-1; D may be TRBD1 (5 bases). CDR3 in DNA: TGTGCCAGCAGAGGGGCCGGTGAAGCTTTCTTT. Translation gives CASRGAGEAFF.